The 22 T cell receptor beta chains in this list originate from one sample, sequenced in a study of T-cell reconstitution after alpha-beta-depleted transplantation in children. For TCRbeta, the library was prepared with unique molecular identifiers. TCRdb re-called the PCR reads through MiXCR, storing one row per CDR3 protein. This sample has more than 150,000 distinct CDR3 sequences, with roughly 14% found just once. Specimen: PBMCs from the stem cell graft donor, collected from the stem cell graft. These receptors all stem from a human donor who donated a stem cell graft to a child with acute lymphoblastic leukemia.

The rearrangement links TRBV12-3 or TRBV12-4 to TRBJ1-2, with 7 bases that match TRBD1. This CDR3 comprises 14 residues. The J segment lost 4 bases and the V segment lost 6 bases, leaving 8 bases of the junction unmatched. For the CDR3, the DNA is TGTGCCAGCAGAGAACAGGGGCCCCGCTATGGCTACACCTTC. It translates to CASREQGPRYGYTF.

Notes on this clonotype: Germline and junction disagree at one end, which may indicate a read error. The chain recombines TRBV12-3 or TRBV12-4 with TRBJ2-5; 11 bases fit TRBD2. This CDR3 has 18 amino acids. Here the CDR3 DNA reads TGTGCCTGCAGGCGGACCGGGACTAGCGGCAGGTGGCAAGAGACCCAGTACTTC. Translating it yields CACRRTGTSGRWQETQYF.

This clonotype came up a few times. The chain joins TRBV12-5 to TRBJ2-7, with D possibly matching TRBD1 (5 bases). This CDR3 comprises 14 residues. Germline loops: CDR1 LGHNT, CDR2 FRNRAP. Trimming took 1 base from V and 6 from J, leaving 13 bases between them. The CDR3 nucleotides are TGTGCTAGTGGTTTGGGGACATCTCCCTCCGAGCAGTACTTC. Its protein product is CASGLGTSPSEQYF.

There are many counts of this clonotype. The chain joins TRBV4-2 to TRBJ1-2, with D hard to call. The CDR3 contains 15 residues. V lost 6 bases and J lost 7, with 21 bases in between. Germline CDR1 reads LGHNA; CDR2 reads YNFKEQ. CDR3 sequence (DNA): TGTGCCAGCAGTCAAAAGGGATCTCTGGTGCGTGGCTACACCTTC. As protein: CASSQKGSLVRGYTF.

This clonotype appeared many times. The gene calls are TRBV5-5 and TRBJ2-2; TRBD1 or TRBD2 may be the D gene (5 bases each). Germline-derived CDR1 and CDR2 are SGHKS and YYEKEE (reference sequence). V lost 3 bases and J lost 4, with 13 bases in between. This CDR3 is built from 15 residues. The CDR3 DNA reads as TGTGCCAGCAGCTGGGGCGAGAGGGCCACCGGGGAGCTGTTTTTT. Translation: CASSWGERATGELFF.

The DNA of the CDR3 is TGTGCCAGCAGCCAAGAAGGGGGCGGGCAGTACTTC. It codes for CASSQEGGGQYF. The chain joins TRBV3-1 to TRBJ2-7; 7 bases are a match to TRBD1. J was trimmed by 9 bases and V by 0 bases; bases with no gene match: 2. Per germline, CDR1 LGHDT and CDR2 YNNKEL (reference sequence). The CDR3 loop spans 12 amino acids.

On this clonotype itself: A much larger clone differs from this one at a single base, so this may be a read error. The gene calls are TRBV5-1 and TRBJ2-7, with D perhaps TRBD1 (5 bases). Germline CDR1 is SGHRS and CDR2 is YFSETQ. CDR3 length equals 17 residues. Trimming shortened V by 3 bases and J by 5 bases, and 24 bases separated the two germline ends. Here the CDR3 reads CASSWGPGRSEADEQYF. As DNA, the CDR3 is TGCGCCAGCAGCTGGGGCCCCGGGCGCAGCGAAGCCGACGAGCAGTACTTC.

This clonotype was detected ten times or more. The chain combines TRBV5-1 with TRBJ2-2, with a weak D call TRBD1 (6 bases). With 4 bases removed from V and 4 bases from J, the gap between germline ends came to 14 bases. Germline-derived CDR1 and CDR2 are SGHRS and YFSETQ. The CDR3 loop spans 15 amino acids. CDR3 region: CASSLLTGPTGELFF. DNA of the CDR3: TGCGCCAGCAGCCTGTTGACAGGACCCACCGGGGAGCTGTTTTTT.

CDR3 protein: CASSSIVGSRTAQETQYF. DNA for the CDR3: TGTGCCAGCAGTTCAATTGTAGGATCACGGACAGCCCAAGAGACCCAGTACTTC. J is TRBJ2-5 and V is TRBV12-3 or TRBV12-4; tentative D call: TRBD1 (6 bases). V shed 4 bases and J shed 1 base, with 22 bases lying between them. The CDR3 spans 18 residues.

This clonotype was seen many times. The V gene is TRBV20-1, the J gene TRBJ1-1, with D possibly being TRBD1 (6 bases). CDR3 length equals 15 residues. V was clipped by 2 bases and J by 2 bases, with 15 bases between them. Germline CDR1 DFQATT, CDR2 SNEGSKA (reference sequence). The CDR3 region has the DNA TGCAGTGCTAGACCTACCACAGGGTTAAACACTGAAGCTTTCTTT. It translates to CSARPTTGLNTEAFF.

The chain is built from TRBV20-1 and TRBJ2-3, with TRBD1 as a possible D gene (5 bases). The CDR3 has 14 amino acids. Trimming shortened V by 3 bases and J by 2 bases, and 12 bases separated the two germline ends. Germline values: CDR1 DFQATT, CDR2 SNEGSKA (reference sequence). The CDR3 nucleotides read TGCAGTGCTAGCCCTGGGGCGATCACAGATACGCAGTATTTT. Translated: CSASPGAITDTQYF.

This clonotype was counted at least ten times. The chain couples TRBV12-3 or TRBV12-4 to TRBJ1-4, with a tentative D call TRBD1 (5 bases). The CDR3 totals 15 residues. Between the trimmed V and J ends, which lost 2 bases and 0 bases, there was a span of 7 bases. This CDR3 reads CASSLRGATNEKLFF. The CDR3 nucleotides read TGTGCCAGCAGTTTACGAGGGGCAACTAATGAAAAACTGTTTTTT.

This clonotype appeared many times. The CDR3 region has the DNA TGCAGTGCTAGAGGTGGTAGCGGAGCCTACGAGCAGTACTTC. It is translated as CSARGGSGAYEQYF. This chain uses TRBV20-1 with TRBJ2-7; perhaps TRBD2 as D (6 bases). Trimming stripped 1 base from V and 2 bases from J, with 12 bases between. From germline, CDR1 is DFQATT and CDR2 SNEGSKA (reference sequence). The CDR3 has 14 residues.

This clonotype was observed at least ten times. This chain links TRBV7-9 with TRBJ2-7, with TRBD2 matching over 7 bases. CDR1 and CDR2 from the germline V gene are SEHNR and FQNEAQ (reference sequence). The CDR3 spans 15 residues. The junction had 10 bases not matched to a gene; V was cut back by 5 bases and J by 3 bases. Here the CDR3 DNA reads TGTGCCAGCAGCAAGGGGTACAGCGGGGACTACGAGCAGTACTTC. This sequence encodes CASSKGYSGDYEQYF.

The chain joins TRBV4-1 to TRBJ1-2; D is ambiguous. Germline V CDR1 and CDR2: MGHRA, YSYEKL. Trimming removed 1 base at V and 8 bases at J, with 11 bases between. There are 13 residues in the CDR3. This CDR3 is CASSQGLQNGYTF. CDR3 sequence (DNA): TGCGCCAGCAGCCAAGGTCTCCAGAACGGCTACACCTTC.

This clonotype was counted many times. The rearrangement links TRBV5-1 to TRBJ2-1; D possibly corresponds to TRBD2 (5 bases). Germline-derived CDR1 and CDR2 are SGHRS and YFSETQ. CDR3 length: 13 amino acids. V was shortened by 4 bases and J by 8 bases, with 13 bases between the two germline ends. CDR3 sequence reads: CASSPGFGDEQFF. CDR3 DNA: TGCGCCAGCAGCCCGGGGTTTGGGGATGAGCAGTTCTTC.

This clonotype was observed many times. The rearrangement joins TRBV5-5 to TRBJ2-1; D remains unclear. Trimming pared 0 bases from V and 5 bases from J, leaving 9 bases between. Per germline, CDR1 SGHKS and CDR2 YYEKEE (reference sequence). CDR3 size: 14 residues. CDR3 nucleotide sequence: TGTGCCAGCAGCTTGGGCCAGGCGGACAATGAGCAGTTCTTC. Amino acid sequence: CASSLGQADNEQFF.

Ten or more counts support this clonotype. The chain uses TRBV4-2 and TRBJ1-1; the D gene is possibly TRBD1 (6 bases). CDR1 and CDR2 (germline): LGHNA, YNFKEQ. The CDR3 loop spans 17 amino acids. With 0 bases removed from V and 0 bases from J, the gap between germline ends came to 14 bases. This CDR3 is CASSQDPRGGLNTEAFF. The CDR3 coding sequence is TGTGCCAGCAGCCAAGACCCACGGGGGGGCTTGAACACTGAAGCTTTCTTT.

In its sample, this clonotype was seen many times. The chain recombines TRBV27 with TRBJ2-2, with 7 bases lining up with TRBD1. J lost 6 bases, V lost 4 bases, and 5 bases had no gene match. Germline V gene data show CDR1 as MNHEY and CDR2 as SMNVEV (reference sequence). The CDR3 runs 14 residues. The chain's CDR3 is CASSSNQGAGELFF. The DNA of the CDR3 is TGTGCCAGCAGTTCAAACCAGGGGGCCGGGGAGCTGTTTTTT.

This clonotype was seen many times. The chain couples TRBV6-1 to TRBJ2-1; D not certain. Looked up from germline, CDR1 is MNHNS and CDR2 is SASEGT. The CDR3 totals 14 residues. The ends were cut back, 10 bases at V and 5 bases at J, with 18 bases in the middle. CDR3 sequence (DNA): TGTGCCAATGTACTGGGGATCTTCAACAATGAGCAGTTCTTC. This codes for CANVLGIFNNEQFF.

Ten or more counts support this clonotype. This chain links TRBV20-1 with TRBJ1-5, with 10 bases aligning to TRBD1. Germline V CDR1 and CDR2: DFQATT, SNEGSKA (reference sequence). The length of the CDR3 is 15 residues. Trimming at V came to 3 bases and at J to 5 bases, leaving 7 bases not matched to a gene. This chain's CDR3 is CSARRGGTGDQPQHF. CDR3 DNA sequence: TGCAGTGCTAGGCGCGGGGGGACAGGGGATCAGCCCCAGCATTTT.

This clonotype was detected ten times or more. CDR3 in amino acids: CASSLAMVGAEAFF. The CDR3 DNA reads as TGCGCCAGCAGCTTGGCCATGGTAGGGGCTGAAGCTTTCTTT. This chain uses TRBV5-1 with TRBJ1-1, with D maybe TRBD1 (5 bases). The V and J ends lost 0 bases and 6 bases respectively, with 12 bases between them. CDR3 length: 14 amino acids. Germline CDR1 and CDR2: SGHRS and YFSETQ.